Listed here is a single T cell receptor (beta chain). The record originates from a study of CD8 T cells in Susac syndrome. Trimming stripped 3 bases from V and 5 bases from J, with 13 bases between. This CDR3 comprises 14 residues. Germline CDR1 and CDR2: SEHNR and FQNEAQ (reference sequence). Random hexamers were used to reverse transcribe roughly 0.5 to 1 ug of RNA. It was immunoSEQ multiplex PCR that amplified TCR beta CDR3 across 54 Vbeta and 13 Jbeta. TCRdb re-called the immunoSEQ multiplex PCR reads with MiXCR, one entry per CDR3 protein. The table lists approximately 100,000 distinct CDR3 sequences, about 95% of them singletons.

The clonotype was recovered from a human donor in good health. Sequencing used CD4+ T cells from PBMCs. V gene TRBV7-9 combines with J gene TRBJ2-5, with D maybe TRBD1 (5 bases). The CDR3 DNA follows: TGTGCCAGCAGCTTCCCCCGACAGCGCGAGACCCAGTACTTC. This encodes CASSFPRQRETQYF.